This T cell receptor beta chain came from a study of cytomegalovirus exposure and HLA in healthy donors. Both 60 Vbeta primers and 13 Jbeta primers went into the PCR. Sequencing was performed with immunoSEQ multiplex PCR; in TCRdb, only in-frame clones are kept and a portion is missing. The repertoire holds 150,000 to 200,000 clones, roughly 78% seen once, with approximately 0.73% in the top ten. CDR3 size: 13 residues. Germline assignment: CDR1 SGHRS and CDR2 YFSETQ. V shed 0 bases and J shed 0 bases, with 4 bases lying between them. Of note for this clone: Antigen: not known. The same CDR3 is also encoded by other DNA sequences in this sample.

Findings and caveats of the study: Upon later analysis, HLA-associated TCR beta chains proved more clonally expanded than other, equally common chains.

This chain connects TRBV5-1 to TRBJ2-7; D unresolved. The sequencing input was PBMCs. This TCR derives from a woman aged 40 to 50 in good health and CMV-seronegative. The CDR3 DNA reads TGCGCCAGCAGCTTGGGCAGCTCCTACGAGCAGTACTTC. Encoded protein: CASSLGSSYEQYF.